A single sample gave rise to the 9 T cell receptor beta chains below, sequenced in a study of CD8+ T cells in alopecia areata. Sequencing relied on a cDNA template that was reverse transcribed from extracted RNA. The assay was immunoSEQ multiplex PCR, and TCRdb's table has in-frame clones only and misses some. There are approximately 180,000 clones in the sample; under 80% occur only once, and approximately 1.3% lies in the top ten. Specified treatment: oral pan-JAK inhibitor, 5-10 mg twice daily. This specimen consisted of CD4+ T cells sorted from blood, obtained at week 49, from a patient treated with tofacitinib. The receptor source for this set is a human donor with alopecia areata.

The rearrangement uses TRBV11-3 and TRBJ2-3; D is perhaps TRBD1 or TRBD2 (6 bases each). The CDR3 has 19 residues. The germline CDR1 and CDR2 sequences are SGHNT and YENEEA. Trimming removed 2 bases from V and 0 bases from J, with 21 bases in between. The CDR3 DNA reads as TGTGCCAGCAGCTTAAGGGGCCGGGGGCTGAGTCCGAGCACAGATACGCAGTATTTT. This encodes CASSLRGRGLSPSTDTQYF.

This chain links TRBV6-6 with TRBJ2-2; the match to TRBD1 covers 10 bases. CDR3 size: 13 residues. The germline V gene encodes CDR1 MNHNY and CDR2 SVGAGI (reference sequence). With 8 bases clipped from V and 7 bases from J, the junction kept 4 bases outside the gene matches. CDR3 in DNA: TGTGCCAGCCTGACAGGGGGCGGCGGGGAGCTGTTTTTT. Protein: CASLTGGGGELFF.

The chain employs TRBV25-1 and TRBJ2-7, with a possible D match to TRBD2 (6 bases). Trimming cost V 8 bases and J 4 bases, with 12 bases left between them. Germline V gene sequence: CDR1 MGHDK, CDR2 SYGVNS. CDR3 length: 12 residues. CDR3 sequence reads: CASGGLVYEQYF. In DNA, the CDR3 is TGTGCCAGCGGGGGGTTGGTGTACGAGCAGTACTTC.

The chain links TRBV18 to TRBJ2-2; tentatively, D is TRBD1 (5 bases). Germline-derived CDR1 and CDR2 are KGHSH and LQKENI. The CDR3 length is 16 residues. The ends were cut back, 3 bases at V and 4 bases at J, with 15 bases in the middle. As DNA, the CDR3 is TGTGCCAGCTCACCTAACCCCAGGGCGCGCACCGGGGAGCTGTTTTTT. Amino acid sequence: CASSPNPRARTGELFF.

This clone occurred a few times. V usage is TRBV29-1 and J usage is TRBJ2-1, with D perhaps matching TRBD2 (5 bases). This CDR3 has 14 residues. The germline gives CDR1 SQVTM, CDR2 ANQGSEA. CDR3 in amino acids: CSTASGSSYNEQFF. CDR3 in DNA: TGCAGTACGGCGTCGGGGAGCTCCTACAATGAGCAGTTCTTC.

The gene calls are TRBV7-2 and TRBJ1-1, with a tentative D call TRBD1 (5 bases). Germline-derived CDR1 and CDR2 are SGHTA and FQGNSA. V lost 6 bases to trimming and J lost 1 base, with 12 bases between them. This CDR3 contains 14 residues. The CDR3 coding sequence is TGTGCCAGCAGTACGGGACGGGCGAACACTGAAGCTTTCTTT. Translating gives CASSTGRANTEAFF.

The DNA for the CDR3 is TGTGCCAGCGAAAAAATCCGGGGGCCCTATGGCTACACCTTC. Its translation is CASEKIRGPYGYTF. This chain uses TRBV7-2 with TRBJ1-2; a possible D gene is TRBD1 (6 bases). CDR1 SGHTA and CDR2 FQGNSA come from the germline V gene. V dropped 8 bases and J dropped 4 bases, with 17 bases sitting between them. The CDR3 totals 14 residues.

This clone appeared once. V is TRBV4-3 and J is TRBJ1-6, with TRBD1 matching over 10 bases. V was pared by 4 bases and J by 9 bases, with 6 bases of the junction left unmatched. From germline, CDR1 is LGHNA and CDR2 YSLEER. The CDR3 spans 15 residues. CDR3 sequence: CASSPTGGNSSPLHF. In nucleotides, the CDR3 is TGCGCCAGCAGCCCGACAGGGGGCAATAGTTCACCCCTCCACTTT.

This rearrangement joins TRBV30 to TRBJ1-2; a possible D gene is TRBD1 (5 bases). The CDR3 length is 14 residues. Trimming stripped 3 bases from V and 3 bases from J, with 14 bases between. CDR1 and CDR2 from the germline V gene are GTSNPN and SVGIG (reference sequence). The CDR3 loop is CAWRRGLDHYGYTF. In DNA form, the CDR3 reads TGTGCCTGGAGGAGGGGTTTAGATCACTATGGCTACACCTTC.